There are a few counts of the clone carrying this T cell receptor (beta chain). As yet, its antigen is unknown. The entry originates in a study of T-cell reconstitution after alpha-beta-depleted transplantation in children. Study results and limitations: It was newly produced T cells that mostly accounted for T-cell counts and diversity one year after transplant. Recipient T cells and thymic progenitors that survived gave rise to the high TCRbeta diversity observed at day 60 in some patients. About two months after transplant, alpha-beta T cells reportedly came from several hundred expanded graft clones.

The TCRbeta library incorporated unique molecular identifiers. TCRdb redid the calling of the PCR reads with MiXCR, one entry per CDR3 protein. The sample carries 800,000 to 1,000,000 distinct CDR3 sequences, around 30% recorded once. Per the germline V gene, CDR1 is DFQATT and CDR2 is SNEGSKA (reference sequence). The CDR3 has 12 residues. The ends were cut back, 0 bases at V and 1 base at J, with 4 bases in the middle. The chain carries TRBV20-1 and TRBJ2-7; no reliable D call. The source is a boy in the first two years of life who had a stem cell transplant for SCID, so the T cells may come from the graft donor. The sample here was PBMCs, mostly from graft donor cells, taken 360 days after TCRalphabeta/CD19-depleted stem cell transplant. In nucleotides, the CDR3 is TGCAGTGCTAGAGAAGGTTCCTACGAGCAGTACTTC. Its protein is CSAREGSYEQYF.